These 28 T cell receptor beta chains came from one sample sequenced in a study of blood T cells in healthy people across ages. Next came a second PCR, run for about 7 to 12 cycles, which used a sample-barcoded 5' primer along with a J-beta primer mix. TCRdb used MiXCR to reprocess the 5' RACE reads, holding one entry per CDR3 protein. The table shows over a million distinct CDR3 sequences, with 35% to 45% occurring only once. The sample taken for sequencing was blood. The receptors were gathered from a woman between 18 and 30 years old in good health.

CDR3 protein: CASSQEVASGQETQYF. The CDR3 DNA reads as TGCGCCAGCAGCCAAGAAGTAGCGTCGGGGCAAGAGACCCAGTACTTC. The rearrangement uses TRBV4-3 and TRBJ2-5, with D possibly being TRBD2 (5 bases). V lost 0 bases, J lost 2 bases, and 13 bases lay in between. The germline V gene encodes CDR1 LGHNA and CDR2 YSLEER. The CDR3 is made up of 16 amino acids.

V is TRBV7-2 and J is TRBJ1-1; the D is unclear. Between the trimmed V and J ends, which lost 0 bases and 7 bases, there was a span of 6 bases. The CDR3 has 12 residues. CDR1 is SGHTA, CDR2 FQGNSA, per germline. In nucleotides, the CDR3 is TGTGCCAGCAGCTTAGCTCCAGGTGAAGCTTTCTTT. Translating it yields CASSLAPGEAFF.

The chain uses TRBV5-1 and TRBJ1-5; D ambiguous. Deletions cut 1 base from V and 7 bases from J, with 15 bases between. This CDR3 is built from 15 residues. Germline CDR1 SGHRS, CDR2 YFSETQ. The CDR3 DNA is TGCGCCAGCAGCTTGAGTGGGATAGGAAACCAGCCCCAGCATTTT. This gives the protein CASSLSGIGNQPQHF.

CDR3 loop: CASSLDATDTQYF. CDR3 in DNA: TGTGCCAGCAGCTTAGACGCGACAGATACGCAGTATTTT. V gene TRBV7-2 combines with J gene TRBJ2-3; D gene unclear. The germline V gene encodes CDR1 SGHTA and CDR2 FQGNSA. The CDR3 extends over 13 amino acids. The V end lost 1 base, the J end lost 3 bases, and 5 bases lay between the germline ends.

V and J are TRBV4-3 and TRBJ2-1; D remains ambiguous. CDR3 length equals 14 residues. The germline gives CDR1 LGHNA, CDR2 YSLEER. V was cut by 2 bases and J by 13 bases, with 18 bases left in between. The CDR3 here is CASSQLDLGSPQFF. The CDR3 nucleotides read TGCGCCAGCAGCCAACTCGATCTGGGTTCCCCCCAGTTCTTC.

The chain employs TRBV14 and TRBJ2-3, with D hard to call. CDR1 SGHDN and CDR2 FVKESK come from the germline V gene. V shed 5 bases and J shed 10 bases, with 13 bases lying between them. CDR3 length: 12 amino acids. The CDR3 loop is CASSSSFDAQYF. The DNA for the CDR3 is TGTGCCAGCAGCTCCTCGTTCGATGCGCAGTATTTT.

The chain couples TRBV13 to TRBJ2-2; D is unresolved. CDR3 length equals 13 residues. The V end was cut by 9 bases, the J end by 1 base, with 9 bases between. Germline CDR1 is PRHDT and CDR2 is FYEKMQ (reference sequence). As DNA, the CDR3 is TGTGCCAGTCATAAGGGGAACACCGGGGAGCTGTTTTTT. As protein: CASHKGNTGELFF.

This chain connects TRBV6-2 or TRBV6-3 to TRBJ2-3; D not resolved. This CDR3 spans 15 amino acids. Trimming left V 2 bases short and J 0 bases short, with 9 bases between. Germline V gene data show CDR1 as MNHEY and CDR2 as SVGEGT. The CDR3 DNA reads as TGTGCCAGCAGTTACGGCCTCCATAGCACAGATACGCAGTATTTT. It codes for CASSYGLHSTDTQYF.

This clonotype has more than one count but fewer than ten. The V and J genes are TRBV7-2 and TRBJ1-5; tentative D call: TRBD1 (6 bases). With 5 bases removed from V and 2 bases from J, the gap between germline ends came to 13 bases. The V gene's germline CDR1 is SGHTA and CDR2 FQGNSA. The CDR3 loop spans 15 amino acids. In nucleotides, the CDR3 is TGTGCCAGCAGCCCGCCGGACAGTGGCAATCAGCCCCAGCATTTT. Translation gives CASSPPDSGNQPQHF. Full variable domain (remainder filled in from reference TRBV7-2 and TRBJ1-5): GAGVSQSPSNKVTEKGKDVELRCDPISGHTALYWYRQSLGQGLEFLIYFQGNSAPDKSGLPSDRFSAERTGGSVSTLTIQRTQQEDSAVYLCASSPPDSGNQPQHFGDGTRLSIL.

This chain joins TRBV12-3 or TRBV12-4 and TRBJ2-5; tentatively, D is TRBD1 or TRBD2 (5 bases each). V was clipped by 6 bases and J by 4 bases, with 12 bases between them. CDR3 length: 13 residues. The CDR3 nucleotides read TGTGCCAGCAGCTCGGGACGCCGAGAGACCCAGTACTTC. Protein product: CASSSGRRETQYF.

This clonotype turned up a few times. The chain uses TRBV6-5 and TRBJ2-1, with TRBD1 identical over 7 bases. With the DNA end fitting TRBJ2-7 better, the J assignment may be wrong. The germline V gene encodes CDR1 MNHEY and CDR2 SVGAGI. The CDR3 sequence is 16 residues long. Here the CDR3 reads CASSRYRDSNYNEQYF. The CDR3 DNA follows: TGTGCCAGCAGTCGATACCGGGACAGCAACTACAATGAGCAGTACTTC.

This clonotype has just a few counts. The chain joins TRBV5-8 to TRBJ2-1; 11 bases match TRBD2. The V segment lost 4 bases and the J segment 5 bases; nucleotides outside the gene matches: 5. The V gene's germline CDR1 is SGHTS and CDR2 YDEGEE. This CDR3 region has 15 residues. CDR3: CASSTGTSGDNEQFF. CDR3 DNA: TGTGCCAGCAGCACTGGGACTAGCGGAGACAATGAGCAGTTCTTC.

The CDR3 region is CASSLEASGAQTQYF. CDR3 DNA sequence: TGTGCCAGCAGCTTAGAAGCTAGCGGGGCGCAGACCCAGTACTTC. The chain employs TRBV7-2 and TRBJ2-4; 9 bases fit TRBD2. The end of the DNA fits TRBJ2-5 better, so the J call may be wrong. The CDR3 is 15 amino acids. The germline V gene has CDR1 SGHTA and CDR2 FQGNSA.

A few counts support this clonotype. The genes are TRBV6-1 and TRBJ2-5, with unresolved D. Trimming pared 6 bases from V and 0 bases from J, leaving 8 bases between. The CDR3 length is 13 residues. Germline V lookup: CDR1 MNHNS, CDR2 SASEGT. Written as DNA, the CDR3 is TGTGCCAGCAGAGCAAGGTACCAAGAGACCCAGTACTTC. Protein product: CASRARYQETQYF.

This clonotype has a handful of counts. A read error may account for a junction end that differs from germline. V is TRBV5-4 and J is TRBJ2-6; a possible D gene is TRBD1 (5 bases). The germline CDR1 and CDR2 sequences are SGHNT and YYREEE (reference sequence). This CDR3 contains 16 residues. Written as DNA, the CDR3 is TGTGCCGGCAGCCACCGACAGCCTCTTGGGGCCAACGTCCTGACTTTC. This encodes CAGSHRQPLGANVLTF.

This clonotype has just one count. The chain recombines TRBV7-2 with TRBJ1-5; tentative D call: TRBD1 (5 bases). V lost 1 base and J lost 3, with 10 bases in between. CDR3 length: 15 residues. From germline, CDR1 is SGHTA and CDR2 FQGNSA. The CDR3 is CASSLEWGTNQPQHF. For the CDR3, the DNA is TGTGCCAGCAGCTTAGAGTGGGGCACCAATCAGCCCCAGCATTTT.

This chain joins TRBV4-3 and TRBJ2-1, with no clear D. The germline V and J ends were trimmed by 0 bases and 3 bases, with 6 bases remaining between them. CDR1 is LGHNA, CDR2 YSLEER, per germline. The CDR3 is 14 amino acids. The CDR3 reads CASSQELIYNEQFF. The CDR3 DNA reads as TGCGCCAGCAGCCAAGAATTGATCTACAATGAGCAGTTCTTC.

J is TRBJ2-1 and V is TRBV5-1, with a possible D match to TRBD1 (5 bases). This CDR3 has 14 residues. Germline loops: CDR1 SGHRS, CDR2 YFSETQ. Deletions cut 7 bases from V and 4 bases from J, with 15 bases between. The CDR3 protein is CASGHVQGYNEQFF. The CDR3 nucleotides are TGCGCCAGCGGACATGTGCAGGGTTACAATGAGCAGTTCTTC. Filled out from reference TRBV5-1 and TRBJ2-1, the complete variable domain reads KAGVTQTPRYLIKTRGQQVTLSCSPISGHRSVSWYQQTPGQGLQFLFEYFSETQRNKGNFPGRFSGRQFSNSRSEMNVSTLELGDSALYLCASGHVQGYNEQFFGPGTRLTVL.

This clonotype was detected only a few times. This chain connects TRBV20-1 to TRBJ1-2; D may be TRBD1 (5 bases). There are 14 residues in the CDR3. The germline CDR1 and CDR2 sequences are DFQATT and SNEGSKA (reference sequence). V gave up 5 bases and J gave up 1 base, with 14 bases separating them. The CDR3 region is CSAPRDLLNYGYTF. The CDR3 DNA reads as TGCAGTGCTCCCCGGGACCTCCTTAACTATGGCTACACCTTC.

The chain is built from TRBV5-6 and TRBJ2-7; D perhaps matches TRBD2 (6 bases). CDR1 and CDR2 from the germline V gene are SGHDT and YYEEEE. Trimming pared 4 bases from V and 3 bases from J, leaving 17 bases between. The CDR3 consists of 15 residues. The CDR3: CASSHVGLRSYEQYF. CDR3 DNA sequence: TGTGCCAGCAGCCATGTTGGACTACGCAGCTACGAGCAGTACTTC.

This clonotype has a handful of counts. This chain's CDR3 is CSAREHFSYNSPLHF. The CDR3 DNA sequence: TGCAGTGCCAGGGAACACTTCTCCTATAATTCACCCCTCCACTTT. The chain employs TRBV20-1 and TRBJ1-6, with D perhaps TRBD1 (5 bases). The germline gives CDR1 DFQATT, CDR2 SNEGSKA (reference sequence). The V end lost 6 bases, the J end lost 0 bases, and 12 bases lay between the germline ends. The CDR3 runs 15 residues.

The V and J genes are TRBV10-3 and TRBJ2-1; D is perhaps TRBD1 or TRBD2 (5 bases each). This CDR3 spans 14 amino acids. V was shortened by 10 bases and J by 10 bases, with 23 bases between the two germline ends. Per germline, CDR1 ENHRY and CDR2 SYGVKD. The CDR3 DNA sequence: TGTGCCACCGGGGCTCAGGTGAGCTCCTACGAGCAGTTCTTC. Translating it yields CATGAQVSSYEQFF.

The chain uses TRBV7-2 and TRBJ1-2, with 8 nucleotides matching TRBD1. The CDR3 has 16 residues. The germline V gene has CDR1 SGHTA and CDR2 FQGNSA. The V segment lost 5 bases and the J segment 0 bases; nucleotides outside the gene matches: 8. The CDR3 protein is CASSPGQGRSNYGYTF. The CDR3 DNA reads as TGTGCCAGCAGCCCCGGACAGGGAAGATCTAACTATGGCTACACCTTC.

This clonotype was seen a handful of times. The rearrangement uses TRBV7-2 and TRBJ1-2; the match to TRBD1 covers 11 bases. CDR1 and CDR2 (germline): SGHTA, FQGNSA. Trimming cost V 4 bases and J 8 bases; bases outside gene matches: 9. The CDR3 extends over 15 amino acids. DNA of the CDR3: TGTGCCAGCAGCTCGATAGGACAGGGGGCGAGCGGCTACACCTTC. It is translated as CASSSIGQGASGYTF.

The rearrangement uses TRBV21-1 and TRBJ1-2; TRBD1, the D gene given by the table, was not confirmed from the DNA. TRBV21-1 is marked as a pseudogene. The CDR3 spans 14 residues. In nucleotides, the CDR3 is TGTGCCAGCAGCAGGGACAGGGAATCATATGGCTACACCTTC. As protein: CASSRDRESYGYTF.

Note on this clonotype: One end of the junction fails to match germline, which may point to a read error. This chain's CDR3 is CASSQRTGGYGCTF. DNA for the CDR3: TGTGCCAGCAGCCAAAGGACGGGGGGCTATGGCTGCACCTTC. The chain is built from TRBV3-1 and TRBJ1-2; D may be TRBD1 (6 bases). Germline CDR1 and CDR2: LGHDT and YNNKEL (reference sequence). This CDR3 is 14 amino acids long. Drawing the rest from reference TRBV3-1 and TRBJ1-2, the complete variable domain is DTAVSQTPKYLVTQMGNDKSIKCEQNLGHDTMYWYKQDSKKFLKIMFSYNNKELIINETVPNRFSPKSPDKAHLNLHINSLELGDSAVYFCASSQRTGGYGCTFGSGTRLTVV.

The V and J genes are TRBV7-6 and TRBJ2-1; 9 positions match TRBD2. Germline CDR1 is SGHVS and CDR2 is FNYEAQ. The trim removed 1 base at V and 5 bases at J, leaving 6 bases unmatched. CDR3 length: 16 residues. CDR3 in amino acids: CASSLVKREDHNEQFF. As DNA, the CDR3 is TGTGCCAGCAGCTTAGTAAAGCGGGAGGATCACAATGAGCAGTTCTTC.

The V gene is TRBV7-9, the J gene TRBJ2-3; D gene uncertain. Trimming took 1 base from V and 7 from J, leaving 12 bases between them. The CDR3 extends over 14 amino acids. Germline lookup yields CDR1 SEHNR and CDR2 FQNEAQ (reference sequence). The CDR3 sequence is CASSLDTSSNTQYF. For the CDR3, the DNA is TGTGCCAGCAGCTTAGATACGTCGTCGAATACGCAGTATTTT. The entire variable domain, with the rest obtained from reference TRBV7-9 and TRBJ2-3, is as follows: DTGVSQNPRHKITKRGQNVTFRCDPISEHNRLYWYRQTLGQGPEFLTYFQNEAQLEKSRLLSDRFSAERPKGSFSTLEIQRTEQGDSAMYLCASSLDTSSNTQYFGPGTRLTVL.